This T cell receptor beta chain was profiled in a study of human T cells and chemical hapten exposure. Individual cDNA molecules received unique molecular identifiers in the library. TCRdb reprocessed the RACE reads with MiXCR, giving one entry per CDR3 protein. The sample contains under 110,000 distinct CDR3 sequences, around 10% of which appear only once. Note on this clonotype: Its specificity is not known.

After removal of 5 bases from V and 8 bases from J, the junction contained 9 bases not matched to a gene. The CDR3 spans 15 residues. Study results and caveats: DPC sensitization did not alter TCRs above 1 in 1000 frequency.

Stated time point: pre-sensitization, week 0. Stated treatment: therapeutic diphenylcyclopropenone sensitization with weekly scalp DPC. Alopecia patients between 18 and 70 years old and suitable for DPC were used as donors. J is TRBJ1-1 and V is TRBV12-3 or TRBV12-4, with 12 bases identical to TRBD1. The specimen was whole blood, collected in connection with sensitization to the hapten diphenylcyclopropenone (DPC). The receptor comes from a woman aged 45 to 65 with alopecia areata. Some clones in this sample may be carry-over from other donors' samples. CDR3 DNA sequence: TGTGCCAGCAGTCCCAGCCCCGGGACAGGGGGCGAAGCTTTCTTT. It encodes CASSPSPGTGGEAFF.